Each of the 30 T cell receptor beta chains below was sequenced from the same sample in a study of T cell changes during pregnancy in multiple sclerosis. Repertoires were generated with immunoSEQ multiplex PCR, while TCRdb's copy carries only in-frame clones and drops some. The sample yields around 92,000 clones, 90% to 95% seen once. The input for sequencing was peripheral blood, taken in the third trimester of pregnancy. The receptors derive from a female donor with multiple sclerosis, enrolled in a pregnancy study.

The genes are TRBV23-1 and TRBJ2-7, with D tentatively TRBD2 (6 bases). TRBV23-1 qualifies as an ORF whose function is uncertain. CDR3 length equals 17 residues. Trimming shortened V by 1 base and J by 0 bases, and 16 bases separated the two germline ends. The CDR3 here is CASSQLRRDPSSYEQYF. The CDR3 DNA is TGCGCCAGCAGTCAATTGAGGCGGGATCCGAGCTCCTACGAGCAGTACTTC.

The J gene is TRBJ2-7, the V gene TRBV11-2; TRBD2 aligns across 7 bases. Per the germline V gene, CDR1 is SGHAT and CDR2 is FQNNGV. Unmatched junction bases numbered 12, after V lost 4 bases and J lost 3 bases. This CDR3 spans 16 amino acids. In DNA form, the CDR3 reads TGTGCCAGCAGCTCTCTTGGCGGGGGACCCCTCTACGAGCAGTACTTC. Its protein product is CASSSLGGGPLYEQYF.

This chain uses TRBV5-6 with TRBJ1-2; 10 nucleotides match TRBD1. Germline V gene data show CDR1 as SGHDT and CDR2 as YYEEEE. The CDR3 has 11 residues. The V gene end was trimmed by 2 bases and the J gene end by 14 bases; junction bases not matched to a gene: 3. Written as DNA, the CDR3 is TGTGCCAGCAGCTTTGGGACAGGGGTTACCTTC. It is translated as CASSFGTGVTF.

The V gene is TRBV23-1, the J gene TRBJ2-2, with no clear D. TRBV23-1 is treated as an ORF (open reading frame) with a function not yet certain. The V gene lost 8 bases and the J gene lost 6 bases, with 13 bases spanning the gap. The CDR3 extends over 13 amino acids. The CDR3 nucleotides read TGCGCCAGCGACGTGTGCGGCCCCGGGGAGCTGTTTTTT. Its protein is CASDVCGPGELFF.

The V gene is TRBV28, the J gene TRBJ1-5; D is undetermined. The CDR3 runs to 14 residues. From germline, CDR1 is MDHEN and CDR2 SYDVKM. Trimming shortened V by 5 bases and J by 5 bases, and 13 bases separated the two germline ends. The CDR3 DNA follows: TGTGCCAGCAGTCACGCTAGAATCGATCAGCCCCAGCATTTT. Protein product: CASSHARIDQPQHF.

This clone was recorded once. J is TRBJ2-1 and V is TRBV9; the match to TRBD2 covers 7 bases. Germline V lookup: CDR1 SGDLS, CDR2 YYNGEE. This CDR3 has 14 amino acids. Trimming cost V 4 bases and J 7 bases; bases outside gene matches: 8. The CDR3 spells CASSPRGSQNEQFF. CDR3 nucleotides: TGTGCCAGCAGCCCGCGGGGGTCCCAAAATGAGCAGTTCTTC.

This clone occurred once. V and J are TRBV4-1 and TRBJ2-7, with TRBD2 matching 9 bases. Germline V gene lookup returns CDR1 MGHRA and CDR2 YSYEKL. CDR3 length: 16 residues. J was trimmed by 4 bases and V by 0 bases; bases with no gene match: 7. As DNA, the CDR3 is TGCGCCAGCAGCCAAGAGTCGACTAGCGGAGTTTACGAGCAGTACTTC. Translation: CASSQESTSGVYEQYF.

This chain links TRBV2 with TRBJ2-2; a weak D match, TRBD1 (5 bases). The V end lost 8 bases, the J end lost 1 base, and 8 bases lay between the germline ends. Germline V gives CDR1 SNHLY, CDR2 FYNNEI. The CDR3 has 13 amino acids. The CDR3, as DNA: TGTGCCAGCGTAGACAGGAACACCGGGGAGCTGTTTTTT. Amino acid sequence: CASVDRNTGELFF.

This clone was seen a handful of times. The CDR3 bases are TGTGCCATCGGGCTAGCAGAGACCCAGTACTTC. This sequence encodes CAIGLAETQYF. The V gene is TRBV10-3, the J gene TRBJ2-5; maybe TRBD2 (5 bases). Germline CDR1 reads ENHRY; CDR2 reads SYGVKD. This CDR3 is built from 11 residues. V shed 8 bases and J shed 4 bases, with 8 bases lying between them.

The CDR3 nucleotides are TGTGCCAGCAGCGCGGCGGCGACAGTCTCTGGAAACACCATATATTTT. Translating it yields CASSAAATVSGNTIYF. The chain uses TRBV9 and TRBJ1-3, with D possibly TRBD1 on 5 matching bases. From germline, CDR1 is SGDLS and CDR2 YYNGEE. Trimming stripped 3 bases from V and 0 bases from J, with 13 bases between. This CDR3 region has 16 residues.

V and J are TRBV28 and TRBJ1-3; 8 nucleotides match TRBD1. J gave up 8 bases and V 4 bases, and 7 bases lay outside the gene matches. CDR1 is MDHEN and CDR2 is SYDVKM in the germline V gene. CDR3 length equals 14 residues. The CDR3 DNA follows: TGTGCCAGCAGTTCGATCGACAGGGGATACACCATATATTTT. Its translation: CASSSIDRGYTIYF.

V usage is TRBV4-3 and J usage is TRBJ2-7; possibly TRBD1 for D (5 bases). Germline values: CDR1 LGHNA, CDR2 YSLEER. With 0 bases removed from V and 0 bases from J, the gap between germline ends came to 6 bases. CDR3 length: 14 residues. The CDR3, as DNA: TGCGCCAGCAGCCAAGAAGACAGCTCCTACGAGCAGTACTTC. Its translation is CASSQEDSSYEQYF.

This clone is a singleton in its sample. The rearrangement joins TRBV15 to TRBJ2-3; 9 nucleotides match TRBD2. V lost 0 bases and J lost 6; bases outside the gene matches: 13. Germline V gives CDR1 LNHNV, CDR2 YYDKDF (reference sequence). CDR3 size: 18 residues. CDR3 amino acids: CATSRDSRLADSWDTQYF. The CDR3 bases are TGTGCCACCAGCAGAGATTCTAGACTAGCGGATTCCTGGGATACGCAGTATTTT.

The table lists this clone with a count of one. The V call is TRBV15, the J call TRBJ2-6, with a weak D call TRBD2 (6 bases). This CDR3 comprises 17 residues. Trimming removed 8 bases from V and 0 bases from J, with 17 bases in between. Germline V gene lookup returns CDR1 LNHNV and CDR2 YYDKDF (reference sequence). The CDR3 sequence is CATQSREPNSGANVLTF. In DNA, the CDR3 is TGTGCCACCCAGAGCCGGGAGCCAAACTCTGGGGCCAACGTCCTGACTTTC.

The V call is TRBV5-1, the J call TRBJ2-3, with D possibly being TRBD2 (6 bases). Trimming cost V 5 bases and J 10 bases, with 20 bases left between them. The germline gives CDR1 SGHRS, CDR2 YFSETQ. This CDR3 is built from 14 residues. For the CDR3, the DNA is TGCGCCAGCAGACTCGGGAGTTTCACGGTCGCGCAGTATTTT. This gives the protein CASRLGSFTVAQYF.

CDR3 residues: CASSLVLAGGISNEQFF. The CDR3 DNA reads as TGCGCCAGCAGCTTGGTTCTAGCGGGAGGTATTAGCAATGAGCAGTTCTTC. V gene TRBV5-1 combines with J gene TRBJ2-1; 11 nucleotides agree with TRBD2. The V gene's germline CDR1 is SGHRS and CDR2 YFSETQ. This CDR3 is 17 amino acids long. J lost 6 bases, V lost 0 bases, and 8 bases had no gene match.

The chain recombines TRBV19 with TRBJ2-7, with a tentative D call TRBD2 (6 bases). In germline, CDR1 is LNHDA, CDR2 SQIVND (reference sequence). V was clipped by 1 base and J by 2 bases, with 9 bases between them. CDR3 length: 14 amino acids. CDR3: CASSIVAGTYEQYF. The CDR3 DNA is TGTGCCAGTAGTATAGTTGCGGGGACCTACGAGCAGTACTTC.

The chain recombines TRBV7-9 with TRBJ2-1, with 8 nucleotides matching TRBD1. J lost 7 bases, V lost 4 bases, and 9 bases had no gene match. This CDR3 comprises 15 residues. Germline CDR1 and CDR2: SEHNR and FQNEAQ (reference sequence). The CDR3 here is CASSSPGQAWNEQFF. In nucleotides, the CDR3 is TGTGCCAGCAGCTCCCCGGGACAGGCGTGGAATGAGCAGTTCTTC.

The chain joins TRBV9 to TRBJ2-3; 9 bases agree with TRBD2. V lost 0 bases to trimming and J lost 5 bases; unmatched junction nucleotides: 4. Germline CDR1 SGDLS, CDR2 YYNGEE. The CDR3 spans 15 residues. The CDR3 coding sequence is TGTGCCAGCAGCGTAGCAGTAGCGGGAGTAGATACGCAGTATTTT. Its translation is CASSVAVAGVDTQYF.

The chain carries TRBV29-1 and TRBJ1-1; 7 bases are a match to TRBD1. Germline CDR1 is SQVTM and CDR2 is ANQGSEA. The CDR3 length is 14 residues. Unmatched junction bases numbered 5, after V lost 4 bases and J lost 0 bases. CDR3 amino acids: CSVGVTGMNTEAFF. CDR3 in DNA: TGCAGCGTTGGAGTGACAGGGATGAACACTGAAGCTTTCTTT.

This clone showed up just once. The genes are TRBV4-2 and TRBJ2-5; 12 nucleotides line up with TRBD2. The V gene's germline CDR1 is LGHNA and CDR2 YNFKEQ. V trimming: 1 base; J trimming: 3 bases; junction bases outside the gene matches: 3. The CDR3 consists of 16 residues. CDR3 nucleotides: TGTGCCAGCAGCCAAGGGCTAGCGGGAGGGGAAGAGACCCAGTACTTC. Its protein is CASSQGLAGGEETQYF.

The chain combines TRBV5-1 with TRBJ2-5; TRBD2 matches 10 bases. Per the germline V gene, CDR1 is SGHRS and CDR2 is YFSETQ. V trimming: 4 bases; J trimming: 1 base; junction bases outside the gene matches: 4. CDR3 length equals 15 residues. The CDR3 coding sequence is TGCGCCAGCAGCCAGCTAGCGGGAGCCCAAGAGACCCAGTACTTC. Its protein product is CASSQLAGAQETQYF.

This sequence joins TRBV11-2 and TRBJ1-2; tentative D call: TRBD1 (6 bases). Germline CDR1 is SGHAT and CDR2 is FQNNGV. The CDR3 sequence is 13 residues long. Between the trimmed V and J ends, which lost 1 base and 6 bases, there was a span of 9 bases. The CDR3 is CASSLAGGHGYTF. The CDR3 DNA reads as TGTGCCAGCAGCTTAGCGGGGGGCCATGGCTACACCTTC.

The genes are TRBV19 and TRBJ2-1; D gene unclear. Trimming shortened V by 8 bases and J by 7 bases, and 15 bases separated the two germline ends. The germline gives CDR1 LNHDA, CDR2 SQIVND (reference sequence). CDR3 size: 13 residues. CDR3 sequence reads: CASAAASGNEQFF. CDR3 sequence (DNA): TGTGCCAGTGCGGCGGCGTCCGGGAATGAGCAGTTCTTC.

V and J are TRBV5-1 and TRBJ2-5, with TRBD1 matching 8 bases. J gave up 0 bases and V 4 bases, and 2 bases lay outside the gene matches. This CDR3 comprises 14 residues. From germline, CDR1 is SGHRS and CDR2 YFSETQ. For the CDR3, the DNA is TGCGCCAGCAGCCCAGGGGGCGACCAAGAGACCCAGTACTTC. The encoded protein is CASSPGGDQETQYF.

This chain uses TRBV6-5 with TRBJ2-7; D call uncertain. Trimming stripped 0 bases from V and 3 bases from J, with 12 bases between. This CDR3 has 15 amino acids. Germline CDR1 and CDR2: MNHEY and SVGAGI. The CDR3 sequence is CASSYSRSTGYEQYF. DNA of the CDR3: TGTGCCAGCAGTTACTCGCGTTCAACGGGCTACGAGCAGTACTTC.

The CDR3 region has the DNA TGTGCCAGTACCGGGACTAGCGGCTACGAGCAGTACTTC. Translating it yields CASTGTSGYEQYF. The chain is built from TRBV2 and TRBJ2-7, with TRBD2 matching 11 bases. The CDR3 runs to 13 residues. V gave up 9 bases and J gave up 3 bases; unmatched junction bases: 4. The V gene's germline CDR1 is SNHLY and CDR2 FYNNEI.

The chain carries TRBV7-2 and TRBJ2-2; perhaps TRBD2 as D (7 bases). This CDR3 region has 15 residues. Trimming removed 0 bases at V and 7 bases at J, with 12 bases between. Germline V gene data show CDR1 as SGHTA and CDR2 as FQGNSA. The CDR3 nucleotides are TGTGCCAGCAGCTTAGCGGGAGGGGGTAGCGGGGAGCTGTTTTTT. Protein product: CASSLAGGGSGELFF. The whole variable domain, filled in from reference TRBV7-2 and TRBJ2-2, reads GAGVSQSPSNKVTEKGKDVELRCDPISGHTALYWYRQSLGQGLEFLIYFQGNSAPDKSGLPSDRFSAERTGGSVSTLTIQRTQQEDSAVYLCASSLAGGGSGELFFGEGSRLTVL.

This chain uses TRBV23-1 with TRBJ2-3, with 10 bases fitting TRBD2. Being an ORF, TRBV23-1 has a function that is uncertain. V lost 0 bases and J lost 5; bases outside the gene matches: 11. There are 18 residues in the CDR3. The DNA of the CDR3 is TGCGCCAGCAGTCAATCCGAGCGGGAGGGCCAAATCGAAGATACGCAGTATTTT. This sequence encodes CASSQSEREGQIEDTQYF.

The J gene is TRBJ2-5, the V gene TRBV5-4, with a possible D match to TRBD2 (5 bases). Germline CDR1 reads SGHNT; CDR2 reads YYREEE (reference sequence). Trimming stripped 6 bases from V and 3 bases from J, with 21 bases between. The CDR3 is made up of 16 amino acids. CDR3 loop: CASNPRPFKGEETQYF. In nucleotides, the CDR3 is TGTGCCAGCAACCCTCGACCATTTAAGGGAGAAGAGACCCAGTACTTC.